What follows are 32 T cell receptor beta chains derived from one specimen sequenced in a study of shared clonotypes between healthy human individuals. Sequenced by immunoSEQ multiplex PCR; TCRdb stores in-frame clones only, minus some. Of 2 million to 2.5 million clones in the sample, 90% to 95% are singletons; the top ten hold approximately 0.13%. Sequenced material: naive CD4+ T cells sorted from blood. As for subset: CD45RA+ positively selected. Receptors were obtained from a man younger than 30 in good health.

The chain carries TRBV2 and TRBJ2-5; the D call may be TRBD1 or TRBD2 (6 bases each). Per the germline V gene, CDR1 is SNHLY and CDR2 is FYNNEI. The CDR3 spans 14 residues. Trimming cost V 2 bases and J 6 bases, with 13 bases left between them. DNA of the CDR3: TGTGCCAGCAGTGAATTGGGGGGCGGACAGACCCAGTACTTC. Its protein is CASSELGGGQTQYF.

This clone has just one count. This chain connects TRBV10-3 to TRBJ2-1, with 9 positions matching TRBD2. The trim removed 0 bases at V and 11 bases at J, leaving 2 bases unmatched. The germline V gene has CDR1 ENHRY and CDR2 SYGVKD. CDR3 length equals 13 residues. CDR3 region: CAISESASGKQFF. Here the CDR3 DNA reads TGTGCCATCAGTGAGTCGGCTAGCGGGAAGCAGTTCTTC.

The chain is built from TRBV2 and TRBJ1-1; 8 bases align to TRBD1. This CDR3 comprises 14 residues. The ends lost 1 base at V and 6 bases at J; junction bases unmatched: 4. The V gene's germline CDR1 is SNHLY and CDR2 FYNNEI. Here the CDR3 reads CASSEEQGGPEAFF. CDR3 bases: TGTGCCAGCAGTGAAGAACAGGGGGGCCCTGAAGCTTTCTTT.

This clone showed up just once. J is TRBJ1-4 and V is TRBV9; D is unresolved. The CDR3 is 14 residues long. Germline-derived CDR1 and CDR2 are SGDLS and YYNGEE. Trimming stripped 2 bases from V and 5 bases from J, with 10 bases between. DNA of the CDR3: TGTGCCAGCAGCGTCTCAGTTAACAATGAAAAACTGTTTTTT. Residues: CASSVSVNNEKLFF. Variable domain in full (rest from reference TRBV9 and TRBJ1-4): DSGVTQTPKHLITATGQRVTLRCSPRSGDLSVYWYQQSLDQGLQFLIQYYNGEERAKGNILERFSAQQFPDLHSELNLSSLELGDSALYFCASSVSVNNEKLFFGSGTQLSVL.

This chain connects TRBV5-4 to TRBJ1-3; no definite D call. The germline V and J ends were trimmed by 0 bases and 2 bases, with 12 bases remaining between them. CDR3 length equals 16 residues. Germline V lookup: CDR1 SGHNT, CDR2 YYREEE (reference sequence). CDR3 sequence: CASSLAEGPAGNTIYF. In nucleotides, the CDR3 is TGTGCCAGCAGCTTGGCAGAGGGCCCGGCTGGAAACACCATATATTTT.

In this sample, this clone turned up once. The chain uses TRBV19 and TRBJ2-5; D is perhaps TRBD2 (6 bases). This CDR3 has 13 amino acids. V was cut by 1 base and J by 7 bases, with 10 bases left in between. The V gene's germline CDR1 is LNHDA and CDR2 SQIVND (reference sequence). The CDR3 DNA reads TGTGCCAGTAGTATAGGGATGGAGGGGACCCAGTACTTC. Its protein is CASSIGMEGTQYF.

This clone was found many times. Other DNA variants within this sample encode the same CDR3. The gene calls are TRBV2 and TRBJ2-1; 9 nucleotides match TRBD2. J lost 5 bases, V lost 6 bases, and 8 bases had no gene match. From germline, CDR1 is SNHLY and CDR2 FYNNEI. The CDR3 spans 15 residues. CDR3 region: CASRSGRTLNNEQFF. The CDR3 bases are TGTGCCAGCAGAAGCGGGAGGACGTTGAACAATGAGCAGTTCTTC.

This clone was seen a handful of times. The chain couples TRBV30 to TRBJ1-2; 9 bases map to TRBD1. This CDR3 is 14 amino acids long. V shed 2 bases, J shed 2 bases, and the junction held 3 bases outside the gene matches. Germline CDR1 is GTSNPN and CDR2 is SVGIG (reference sequence). Written as DNA, the CDR3 is TGTGCCTGGAGTTTGGGACAGGGAAACTATGGCTACACCTTC. Translating gives CAWSLGQGNYGYTF.

The CDR3: CASSWGQGGHEQYF. The CDR3, as DNA: TGTGCCAGCAGCTGGGGACAGGGGGGCCACGAGCAGTACTTC. The chain uses TRBV7-2 and TRBJ2-7; 11 nucleotides match TRBD1. Trimming took 4 bases from V and 5 from J; bases not matched to a gene: 4. The CDR3 consists of 14 residues. Germline CDR1 SGHTA, CDR2 FQGNSA. Variable domain in full (rest from reference TRBV7-2 and TRBJ2-7): GAGVSQSPSNKVTEKGKDVELRCDPISGHTALYWYRQSLGQGLEFLIYFQGNSAPDKSGLPSDRFSAERTGGSVSTLTIQRTQQEDSAVYLCASSWGQGGHEQYFGPGTRLTVT.

This clone was picked up one time. The rearrangement links TRBV6-5 to TRBJ2-7; 12 bases fit TRBD2. The CDR3 runs to 15 residues. Germline V gene sequence: CDR1 MNHEY, CDR2 SVGAGI. V gave up 6 bases and J gave up 6 bases; unmatched junction bases: 9. The chain's CDR3 is CASSPRLAGASEQYF. CDR3 coding DNA: TGTGCCAGCAGCCCCCGACTAGCGGGAGCATCCGAGCAGTACTTC.

The chain joins TRBV6-6 to TRBJ1-5; 7 bases fit TRBD1. The junction had 6 bases not matched to a gene; V was cut back by 4 bases and J by 0 bases. Per the germline V gene, CDR1 is MNHNY and CDR2 is SVGAGI (reference sequence). The CDR3 runs to 16 residues. The CDR3 nucleotides are TGTGCCAGCAGTTCTACAGGGGAATATAGCAATCAGCCCCAGCATTTT. Protein: CASSSTGEYSNQPQHF.

The CDR3 sequence: CASSPAGTGLFGYTF. The CDR3 coding sequence is TGTGCCAGCAGTCCTGCCGGGACAGGGCTCTTTGGCTACACCTTC. The gene calls are TRBV27 and TRBJ1-2, with 9 bases fitting TRBD1. The CDR3 length is 15 residues. J was trimmed by 7 bases and V by 5 bases; bases with no gene match: 11. Germline V lookup: CDR1 MNHEY, CDR2 SMNVEV (reference sequence).

The V gene is TRBV5-4, the J gene TRBJ1-1, with a tentative D call TRBD1 (5 bases). Germline V gene sequence: CDR1 SGHNT, CDR2 YYREEE (reference sequence). This CDR3 is 16 amino acids long. With 0 bases removed from V and 1 base from J, the gap between germline ends came to 13 bases. CDR3 nucleotide sequence: TGTGCCAGCAGCTTGGTTAGGGGAGGCGAGAACACTGAAGCTTTCTTT. The encoded protein is CASSLVRGGENTEAFF.

The chain employs TRBV4-1 and TRBJ2-2; D unclear. The CDR3 extends over 16 amino acids. The V and J ends lost 0 bases and 3 bases respectively, with 11 bases between them. Germline CDR1 and CDR2: MGHRA and YSYEKL. CDR3 in amino acids: CASSQEPGLDTGELFF. As DNA, the CDR3 is TGCGCCAGCAGCCAAGAGCCCGGTCTGGACACCGGGGAGCTGTTTTTT.

The chain is built from TRBV19 and TRBJ2-7, with D tentatively TRBD1 (6 bases). Per germline, CDR1 LNHDA and CDR2 SQIVND (reference sequence). This CDR3 is 17 amino acids long. V shed 4 bases and J shed 0 bases, with 19 bases lying between them. The CDR3 region is CASSRSTDRRISYEQYF. The CDR3 region has the DNA TGTGCCAGTAGTAGATCCACAGACAGGCGGATCTCCTACGAGCAGTACTTC.

V and J are TRBV5-1 and TRBJ1-1; D is possibly TRBD1 (5 bases). The germline V gene has CDR1 SGHRS and CDR2 YFSETQ. V dropped 4 bases and J dropped 2 bases, with 15 bases sitting between them. The CDR3 consists of 15 residues. CDR3: CASSPYTGGNTEAFF. Here the CDR3 DNA reads TGCGCCAGCAGCCCTTACACGGGGGGTAACACTGAAGCTTTCTTT.

The chain links TRBV12-2 to TRBJ2-7. TRBV12-2 corresponds to a pseudogene. The CDR3 extends over 14 amino acids. The CDR3 reads CASRLALPSYEQYF. The DNA for the CDR3 is TGTGCAAGTCGCTTAGCGCTGCCCTCCTACGAGCAGTACTTC.

This chain uses TRBV19 with TRBJ2-7; D is perhaps TRBD2 (5 bases). Trimming cost V 3 bases and J 2 bases, with 8 bases left between them. The CDR3 runs 13 residues. CDR1 LNHDA and CDR2 SQIVND come from the germline V gene (reference sequence). The CDR3 bases are TGTGCCAGTAGTATTCAGCGGACCTACGAGCAGTACTTC. As protein: CASSIQRTYEQYF.

The chain uses TRBV4-1 and TRBJ2-3; the match to TRBD2 covers 13 bases. In germline, CDR1 is MGHRA, CDR2 YSYEKL. Trimming took 0 bases from V and 5 from J; bases not matched to a gene: 17. CDR3 length: 21 residues. CDR3 nucleotides: TGCGCCAGCAGCCAAGATAGTGTGGAGGTGGGACTAGCGGGGCTCGGAGATACGCAGTATTTT. As protein: CASSQDSVEVGLAGLGDTQYF.

This clone has just a few counts. This chain joins TRBV5-4 and TRBJ1-2; the D is unclear. CDR1 and CDR2 (germline): SGHNT, YYREEE (reference sequence). Trimming stripped 0 bases from V and 4 bases from J, with 7 bases between. CDR3 length equals 13 residues. In nucleotides, the CDR3 is TGTGCCAGCAGCTTGGACAACTTCTATGGCTACACCTTC. Encoded protein: CASSLDNFYGYTF.

On this clone: The sample holds other DNA sequences that translate to the same CDR3. The chain uses TRBV18 and TRBJ2-1, with 11 bases that match TRBD2. J was trimmed by 4 bases and V by 6 bases; bases with no gene match: 5. The CDR3 totals 15 residues. Germline V gives CDR1 KGHSH, CDR2 LQKENI. The CDR3 region is CASSPGTSGYNEQFF. In DNA form, the CDR3 reads TGTGCCAGCTCCCCCGGGACTAGCGGATACAATGAGCAGTTCTTC.

DNA for the CDR3: TGTGCCAGCAGCTTAGTTACAGGGGGATCCGGAAACACCATATATTTT. It codes for CASSLVTGGSGNTIYF. This chain links TRBV7-8 with TRBJ1-3; 8 bases are shared with TRBD1. The ends lost 1 base at V and 4 bases at J; junction bases unmatched: 6. CDR1 is SGHVS and CDR2 is FQNEAQ in the germline V gene. CDR3 length equals 16 residues.

This sequence joins TRBV6-1 and TRBJ1-4; maybe TRBD1 (6 bases). The CDR3 totals 15 residues. From germline, CDR1 is MNHNS and CDR2 SASEGT. Trimming shortened V by 6 bases and J by 8 bases, and 19 bases separated the two germline ends. The CDR3 reads CASRPSVGGQEKLFF. The CDR3 region has the DNA TGTGCCAGCAGGCCCTCGGTGGGGGGGCAAGAAAAACTGTTTTTT.

The chain uses TRBV6-1 and TRBJ1-3; D is ambiguous. The CDR3 contains 16 residues. Per germline, CDR1 MNHNS and CDR2 SASEGT. The V end lost 3 bases, the J end lost 4 bases, and 16 bases lay between the germline ends. CDR3 in amino acids: CASSDPSQAFGNTIYF. The CDR3 region has the DNA TGTGCCAGCAGTGATCCCTCCCAAGCCTTCGGAAACACCATATATTTT.

On this clone: Other nucleotide sequences from this sample produce the same CDR3. This rearrangement joins TRBV6-5 to TRBJ2-2; D is possibly TRBD2 (5 bases). The CDR3 runs 15 residues. V gave up 6 bases and J gave up 5 bases, with 16 bases separating them. Germline loops: CDR1 MNHEY, CDR2 SVGAGI. CDR3 sequence: CASSPPRGLTGELFF. The CDR3 DNA is TGTGCCAGCAGCCCTCCCCGGGGATTAACCGGGGAGCTGTTTTTT.

V is TRBV19 and J is TRBJ2-3; TRBD2 might be the D (5 bases). V lost 4 bases and J 4 bases, leaving 15 bases between the germline ends. Germline V CDR1 and CDR2: LNHDA, SQIVND (reference sequence). This CDR3 has 15 residues. The CDR3 DNA is TGTGCCAGTAGTACGACGAGGGTTTTATCAGATACGCAGTATTTT. Encoded protein: CASSTTRVLSDTQYF.

The V call is TRBV5-1, the J call TRBJ1-4, with a possible D match to TRBD1 (6 bases). Trimming cost V 9 bases and J 3 bases, with 12 bases left between them. This CDR3 contains 13 residues. Germline CDR1 is SGHRS and CDR2 is YFSETQ. In nucleotides, the CDR3 is TGCGCCACCGCCAGGGGCTCTAATGAAAAACTGTTTTTT. Amino acids: CATARGSNEKLFF.

The rearrangement links TRBV5-1 to TRBJ1-4; 7 bases map to TRBD1. Germline assignment: CDR1 SGHRS and CDR2 YFSETQ. CDR3 length: 14 amino acids. V was pared by 4 bases and J by 7 bases, with 7 bases of the junction left unmatched. CDR3 in DNA: TGCGCCAGCAGCCCGAGGGGGGACAGTGAAAAACTGTTTTTT. It is translated as CASSPRGDSEKLFF. The full variable domain, in which reference TRBV5-1 and TRBJ1-4 provide the parts outside the CDR3, is KAGVTQTPRYLIKTRGQQVTLSCSPISGHRSVSWYQQTPGQGLQFLFEYFSETQRNKGNFPGRFSGRQFSNSRSEMNVSTLELGDSALYLCASSPRGDSEKLFFGSGTQLSVL.

V usage is TRBV28 and J usage is TRBJ2-7; TRBD2 agrees at 10 bases. V lost 5 bases to trimming and J lost 3 bases; unmatched junction nucleotides: 10. Germline loops: CDR1 MDHEN, CDR2 SYDVKM. This CDR3 is 16 amino acids long. CDR3 residues: CASSPPLAGDNYEQYF. DNA of the CDR3: TGTGCCAGCAGTCCCCCCCTAGCGGGGGATAACTACGAGCAGTACTTC.

Remarks on this clone: Germline is not matched at one junction end, which may reflect a read error. The chain carries TRBV6-1 and TRBJ1-2, with TRBD1 identical over 7 bases. The CDR3 runs 15 residues. The germline V gene encodes CDR1 MNHNS and CDR2 SASEGT. CDR3 amino acids: CAGSPHSDRAGGYTF. Here the CDR3 DNA reads TGTGCCGGCAGTCCCCACTCTGACAGGGCGGGTGGCTACACCTTC.

The gene calls are TRBV5-4 and TRBJ2-7, with TRBD1 matching 11 bases. This CDR3 has 15 residues. The germline V gene encodes CDR1 SGHNT and CDR2 YYREEE (reference sequence). V trimming: 4 bases; J trimming: 4 bases; junction bases outside the gene matches: 7. The chain's CDR3 is CASSLWTGGVYEQYF. As DNA, the CDR3 is TGTGCCAGCAGCCTATGGACAGGGGGCGTGTACGAGCAGTACTTC.

The J gene is TRBJ1-6, the V gene TRBV6-1; D gene uncertain. Trimming pared 6 bases from V and 6 bases from J, leaving 6 bases between. The CDR3 covers 12 residues. Germline lookup yields CDR1 MNHNS and CDR2 SASEGT. CDR3 coding DNA: TGTGCCAGCAGCACCACTAATTCACCCCTCCACTTT. Its protein product is CASSTTNSPLHF.